These 6 T cell receptor beta chains share one sample of origin, sequenced in a study of glioma-infiltrating T cells. The iRepertoire nested amplicon-rescue multiplex PCR amplified TCR alpha and beta CDR3s from RNA. TCRdb reprocessed the multiplex PCR reads with MiXCR, giving one entry per CDR3 protein. Counted here are about 400,000 distinct CDR3 sequences, 41% occurring once; the ten biggest clones make up 12%. Sequences were obtained from glioma tissue, nonneoplastic brain tissue, or PBMCs (not recorded which). The receptors come from a human donor with low-grade glioma or glioblastoma, undergoing nonglioma brain surgery, or in good health (not recorded which).

Note on this clonotype: A read error may be the cause here, since a much bigger clone is one base away. The chain combines TRBV20-1 with TRBJ1-5; perhaps TRBD1 as D (6 bases). The germline CDR1 and CDR2 sequences are DFQATT and SNEGSKA (reference sequence). The CDR3 spans 15 residues. The CDR3 reads CNASRPGQRNQPQHF. CDR3 bases: TGCAATGCTAGTCGTCCCGGACAGCGCAATCAGCCCCAGCATTTT.

The chain employs TRBV6-5 and TRBJ2-2; no definite D call. This CDR3 comprises 14 residues. Germline V gene sequence: CDR1 MNHEY, CDR2 SVGAGI. V was shortened by 10 bases and J by 0 bases, with 12 bases between the two germline ends. CDR3 sequence (DNA): TGTGCCATCACGTCTTCTACGAACACCGGGGAGCTGTTTTTT. Encoded protein: CAITSSTNTGELFF.

This clonotype was seen repeatedly, ten times or more. The chain has TRBV20-1 and TRBJ2-7; perhaps TRBD1 as D (6 bases). The CDR3 covers 13 residues. Between the trimmed V and J ends, which lost 3 bases and 3 bases, there was a span of 12 bases. Germline V gene sequence: CDR1 DFQATT, CDR2 SNEGSKA (reference sequence). The CDR3 sequence is CSASWGQIYEQYF. The CDR3 bases are TGCAGTGCTAGTTGGGGGCAGATCTACGAGCAGTACTTC.

In regard to this clonotype: It may be a read error: a sequence one base away is much more abundant. The missing conserved phenylalanine or tryptophan at the end of this CDR3 makes a read error likely. The chain carries TRBV7-2 and TRBJ2-7; TRBD1 or TRBD2 may be the D gene (5 bases each). Trimming took off 7 bases at V and 1 base at J, with 26 bases between the two ends. The CDR3 is made up of 18 amino acids. Germline V lookup: CDR1 SGHTA, CDR2 FQGNSA. CDR3 loop: CASTAMGDWYSGSYEQYL. The DNA of the CDR3 is TGTGCCAGCACCGCAATGGGGGATTGGTATTCGGGGTCCTACGAGCAGTACCTC.

The rearrangement joins TRBV5-1 to TRBJ2-4; D gene ambiguous. V was pared by 4 bases and J by 9 bases, with 17 bases between. There are 14 residues in the CDR3. CDR1 and CDR2 (germline): SGHRS, YFSETQ. The CDR3 DNA sequence: TGCGCCAGCAGCCCCCAGGTGTTAGAAGGCATTCAGTACTTC. It yields the protein CASSPQVLEGIQYF. Filled out from reference TRBV5-1 and TRBJ2-4, the complete variable domain reads KAGVTQTPRYLIKTRGQQVTLSCSPISGHRSVSWYQQTPGQGLQFLFEYFSETQRNKGNFPGRFSGRQFSNSRSEMNVSTLELGDSALYLCASSPQVLEGIQYFGAGTRLSVL.

The chain couples TRBV11-1 to TRBJ1-1; possible D gene TRBD1, 5 bases. Trimming removed 5 bases from V and 6 bases from J, with 13 bases in between. The CDR3 runs to 13 residues. In germline, CDR1 is SGHAT, CDR2 FQDESV (reference sequence). The CDR3 DNA follows: TGTGCCAGCAGCCCCAGGGTCTCGGCTGAAGCTTTCTTT. This translates into CASSPRVSAEAFF.